A selection of T cell receptor beta chains follows, all from one sample in a study of cytomegalovirus exposure and HLA in healthy donors. The protocol was immunoSEQ multiplex PCR, while the TCRdb copy is restricted to in-frame clones and leaves out a portion. The sample has under 250,000 clones; over 75% are singletons. The specimen was PBMCs. All receptors come from a boy younger than 18 in good health and CMV-seronegative. CDR3s leave out the opening cysteine and the closing phenylalanine or tryptophan. Fields, in order: CDR3 protein, J gene, V gene.

ASSLGRAGANVLT,TRBJ2-6,TRBV27
ASSEVGGSYNEQF,TRBJ2-1,TRBV6-1
ASSLSLTSGEIR,TRBJ2-7,TRBV7-6
ASSLSGRGQGLNYEQY,TRBJ2-7,TRBV27
AFGGRNEKLF,TRBJ1-4,TRBV30
ASSTGGRETQY,TRBJ2-5,TRBV2
ASRLEGYPSDTQY,TRBJ2-3,TRBV7-6
ASSQGGNYGYT,TRBJ1-2,TRBV14
SASTSGVLNEQF,TRBJ2-1,TRBV29-1
ASSSLSVVEGYT,TRBJ1-2,TRBV6-5
ASSQRTGAIEGYT,TRBJ1-2,TRBV4-1
ASSVSEGNLY,TRBJ2-7,TRBV2
ASSNRVQNSNQPQH,TRBJ1-5,TRBV6-6
AWDIGTGFEQY,TRBJ2-7,TRBV30
AWSQGMNTEAF,TRBJ1-1,TRBV30
ASSTAVRDPDTQY,TRBJ2-3,TRBV27
ASTPGVAFNEQF,TRBJ2-1,TRBV7-2
ASSLGGAFSYEQY,TRBJ2-7,TRBV11-3
ASTLPGGVNTEAF,TRBJ1-1,TRBV19
ASSQQLAGGPEAKNIQY,TRBJ2-4,TRBV4-1
ASSQRTEGQPQH,TRBJ1-5,TRBV6-1
ASSLYYSGGATTEAF,TRBJ1-1,TRBV27
ASSLTGNQETQY,TRBJ2-5,TRBV27
ASSPLQGAGNTIY,TRBJ1-3,TRBV19
ASSLVQGDEQY,TRBJ2-7,TRBV5-4
AWSTGLGGYT,TRBJ1-2,TRBV30
ASTSGQEGGTF,TRBJ1-1,TRBV6-5
ASSSNSGRAPNEQF,TRBJ2-1,TRBV5-1
ASSGPGQRGPPAYNEQF,TRBJ2-1,TRBV6-1
ASSSDMNTEAF,TRBJ1-1,TRBV18
ASSDRDHGYT,TRBJ1-2,TRBV19
ASTRPGLGRYEQF,TRBJ2-1,TRBV27
AQATRGADTQY,TRBJ2-3,TRBV5-4